Listed here are 17 T cell receptor beta chains from one sample, sequenced in a study of blood T cell repertoires in COVID-19 (TCRdb year 2020). The receptor library was made with the immunoSEQ multiplex PCR assay. TCRdb's version of the immuneACCESS table is confined to in-frame rearrangements and falls short of the full clone set. An unresolved V gene accounts for under half of the shortfall where checked; the remainder is of unknown origin. The sample contains some 220,000 clones, approximately 91% of them found a single time. The ten largest clones take up around 0.83% of the sample. Sequencing was done on a sample of peripheral blood. All receptors derive from a man between 25 and 39 years old with COVID-19, enrolled during active disease.

The rearrangement links TRBV6-1 to TRBJ1-3; no clear D. Trimming cost V 2 bases and J 7 bases, with 9 bases left between them. This CDR3 has 13 residues. Germline CDR1 and CDR2: MNHNS and SASEGT. The CDR3 sequence is CASSERGSNTIYF. CDR3 DNA sequence: TGTGCCAGCAGTGAACGTGGTAGCAACACCATATATTTT.

This clone occurred once. This chain joins TRBV2 and TRBJ1-3; TRBD1 aligns across 11 bases. The germline CDR1 and CDR2 sequences are SNHLY and FYNNEI. J was trimmed by 9 bases and V by 6 bases; bases with no gene match: 19. This CDR3 region has 18 residues. The CDR3 DNA sequence: TGTGCCAGCAGATGCCGGGACAGGGGGGGCTTGGTCGGCGGCACCATATATTTT. It translates to CASRCRDRGGLVGGTIYF.

The rearrangement links TRBV4-1 to TRBJ2-2, with 8 bases identical to TRBD2. The V gene end was trimmed by 1 base and the J gene end by 3 bases; junction bases not matched to a gene: 7. The CDR3 totals 17 residues. Germline V lookup: CDR1 MGHRA, CDR2 YSYEKL. The CDR3 loop is CASSQVPSGGHTGELFF. In nucleotides, the CDR3 is TGCGCCAGCAGCCAAGTGCCCAGCGGGGGTCACACCGGGGAGCTGTTTTTT.

The V and J genes are TRBV3-1 (or the pseudogene TRBV3-2) and TRBJ1-2; TRBD1 might be the D (6 bases). Trimming stripped 2 bases from V and 3 bases from J, with 10 bases between. CDR1 and CDR2 (germline): LGHDT, YNNKEL (reference sequence). This CDR3 has 14 residues. CDR3 amino acids: CASSQLQGDYGYTF. The CDR3 DNA is TGTGCCAGCAGCCAACTACAGGGAGACTATGGCTACACCTTC.

This rearrangement joins TRBV18 to TRBJ2-2; tentative D call: TRBD2 (6 bases). The germline CDR1 and CDR2 sequences are KGHSH and LQKENI. This CDR3 contains 15 residues. Trimming left V 5 bases short and J 4 bases short, with 14 bases between. This chain's CDR3 is CASSSRDSTTGELFF. In nucleotides, the CDR3 is TGTGCCAGCTCAAGTCGGGACTCGACCACCGGGGAGCTGTTTTTT.

The V gene is TRBV3-1 (or the pseudogene TRBV3-2), the J gene TRBJ1-4; TRBD1 might be the D (5 bases). Germline values: CDR1 LGHDT, CDR2 YNNKEL (reference sequence). V shed 2 bases and J shed 7 bases, with 11 bases lying between them. There are 14 residues in the CDR3. The CDR3 DNA is TGTGCCAGCAGCCAAATGGGGGGGGGTGAAAAACTGTTTTTT. Translation gives CASSQMGGGEKLFF.

This chain joins TRBV28 and TRBJ2-7; 10 bases agree with TRBD1. V was pared by 8 bases and J by 3 bases, with 7 bases of the junction left unmatched. The CDR3 length is 14 residues. Per the germline V gene, CDR1 is MDHEN and CDR2 is SYDVKM. In DNA, the CDR3 is TGTGCCAGCGACCCGGGACAGGGGTTCTACGAGCAGTACTTC. Its translation is CASDPGQGFYEQYF.

The chain has TRBV19 and TRBJ1-1; 7 bases match TRBD1. Losses at the gene ends were 9 bases for V and 4 bases for J; bases not matched to a gene: 8. The CDR3 runs to 13 residues. In germline, CDR1 is LNHDA, CDR2 SQIVND (reference sequence). DNA for the CDR3: TGTGCCAGCAAGCCCCGACAGGGCACTGAAGCTTTCTTT. Encoded protein: CASKPRQGTEAFF. Variable domain in full (rest from reference TRBV19 and TRBJ1-1): DGGITQSPKYLFRKEGQNVTLSCEQNLNHDAMYWYRQDPGQGLRLIYYSQIVNDFQKGDIAEGYSVSREKKESFPLTVTSAQKNPTAFYLCASKPRQGTEAFFGQGTRLTVV.

This clone was detected only once. The V gene is TRBV2, the J gene TRBJ1-5; tentative D call: TRBD1 (6 bases). CDR1 is SNHLY, CDR2 FYNNEI, per germline. Trimming stripped 6 bases from V and 6 bases from J, with 15 bases between. The CDR3 runs 14 residues. The CDR3 spells CASSPQGVGQPQHF. As DNA, the CDR3 is TGTGCCAGCAGCCCACAGGGTGTTGGTCAGCCCCAGCATTTT.

The chain uses TRBV4-1 and TRBJ2-7; 7 bases are a match to TRBD1. The CDR3 sequence is 14 residues long. V lost 2 bases and J lost 5; bases outside the gene matches: 6. In germline, CDR1 is MGHRA, CDR2 YSYEKL. CDR3 DNA sequence: TGCGCCAGCAGCCAAACAGGGGACGGAAACGAGCAGTACTTC. Its translation is CASSQTGDGNEQYF.

This chain connects TRBV4-2 to TRBJ2-2, with 15 bases matching TRBD2. This CDR3 is 18 amino acids long. The J segment lost 2 bases and the V segment lost 4 bases, leaving 5 bases of the junction unmatched. Germline loops: CDR1 LGHNA, CDR2 YNFKEQ. CDR3 region: CASSLRTSGGVNTGELFF. Written as DNA, the CDR3 is TGTGCCAGCAGCCTACGGACTAGCGGGGGGGTAAACACCGGGGAGCTGTTTTTT.

The genes are TRBV2 and TRBJ1-2, with 8 bases lining up with TRBD1. Trimming removed 4 bases from V and 8 bases from J; junction bases left unmatched: 3. The CDR3 extends over 12 amino acids. CDR1 and CDR2 (germline): SNHLY, FYNNEI. DNA of the CDR3: TGTGCCAGCAGTGGGGACAGGACGGGCTACACCTTC. Its translation: CASSGDRTGYTF.

The genes are TRBV5-4 and TRBJ1-1; 7 bases line up with TRBD1. The length of the CDR3 is 16 residues. CDR1 is SGHNT and CDR2 is YYREEE in the germline V gene (reference sequence). V gave up 0 bases and J gave up 3 bases; unmatched junction bases: 8. This CDR3 is CASSLGGRGKDTEAFF. CDR3 coding DNA: TGTGCCAGCAGCTTGGGGGGCAGGGGGAAGGACACTGAAGCTTTCTTT.

This clone was observed a handful of times. The chain employs TRBV6-5 and TRBJ1-1; tentative D call: TRBD1 (6 bases). Germline lookup yields CDR1 MNHEY and CDR2 SVGAGI. This CDR3 has 14 residues. V was shortened by 9 bases and J by 0 bases, with 14 bases between the two germline ends. CDR3: CASYLGHLNTEAFF. Written as DNA, the CDR3 is TGTGCCAGTTACCTGGGACACCTGAACACTGAAGCTTTCTTT.

This clone was detected once. J is TRBJ2-2 and V is TRBV12-2; the listed D gene, TRBD1, was not tested against the DNA. TRBV12-2 counts as a pseudogene. The CDR3 length is 17 residues. In nucleotides, the CDR3 is TGTGCAAGTCGCCCCTTACCCCAGACAGGGAACACCGGGGAGCTGTTTTTT. It translates to CASRPLPQTGNTGELFF.

This clone has only a few counts. The chain combines TRBV15 with TRBJ2-2; D is ambiguous. Germline V gene data show CDR1 as LNHNV and CDR2 as YYDKDF (reference sequence). Trimming stripped 0 bases from V and 7 bases from J, with 6 bases between. CDR3 length: 13 amino acids. DNA of the CDR3: TGTGCCACCAGCAGAGATCAGAACGGGGAGCTGTTTTTT. This gives the protein CATSRDQNGELFF.

The chain uses TRBV5-1 and TRBJ1-2; 12 bases are a match to TRBD1. The CDR3 extends over 15 amino acids. Germline V gives CDR1 SGHRS, CDR2 YFSETQ. The V and J ends lost 3 bases and 5 bases, in that order; junction bases with no gene match: 5. CDR3 sequence: CASSWGDRGPYGYTF. The CDR3 nucleotides read TGCGCCAGCAGCTGGGGGGACAGGGGGCCGTATGGCTACACCTTC. Looking up the rest from reference TRBV5-1 and TRBJ1-2 gives the full variable domain: KAGVTQTPRYLIKTRGQQVTLSCSPISGHRSVSWYQQTPGQGLQFLFEYFSETQRNKGNFPGRFSGRQFSNSRSEMNVSTLELGDSALYLCASSWGDRGPYGYTFGSGTRLTVV.